The 9 T cell receptor beta chains below come from one sample, sequenced in a study of technical replicates of blood from a handful of donors. Only in-frame clones appear in the TCRdb table, and some are missing; sequencing was by immunoSEQ multiplex PCR. The table has tens of thousands of clones, 95% to 98% seen once. Specimen: T cells isolated from PBMCs. Source of these receptors: a human donor in good health.

A single count supports this clone. The chain couples TRBV5-5 to TRBJ2-2; perhaps TRBD2 as D (6 bases). CDR1 is SGHKS and CDR2 is YYEKEE in the germline V gene (reference sequence). The CDR3 is 15 residues long. V shed 1 base and J shed 0 bases, with 7 bases lying between them. CDR3 loop: CASSLQRANTGELFF. As DNA, the CDR3 is TGTGCCAGCAGCTTGCAGCGGGCGAACACCGGGGAGCTGTTTTTT.

V and J are TRBV27 and TRBJ2-5; D is unresolved. Germline V gene data show CDR1 as MNHEY and CDR2 as SMNVEV (reference sequence). The CDR3 spans 13 residues. The germline V and J ends were trimmed by 3 bases and 4 bases, with 9 bases remaining between them. The CDR3 sequence: CASSFQVGETQYF. The DNA for the CDR3 is TGTGCCAGCAGTTTCCAGGTGGGAGAGACCCAGTACTTC.

The chain recombines TRBV7-8 with TRBJ2-1; D not certain. V was cut by 5 bases and J by 8 bases, with 13 bases left in between. The CDR3 consists of 13 residues. In germline, CDR1 is SGHVS, CDR2 FQNEAQ. The CDR3 sequence is CASSPPVLDEQFF. The CDR3 region has the DNA TGTGCCAGCAGCCCGCCCGTACTGGATGAGCAGTTCTTC.

The V and J genes are TRBV5-1 and TRBJ2-3, with D unresolved. CDR3 length: 13 amino acids. The ends were cut back, 5 bases at V and 0 bases at J, with 7 bases in the middle. Germline V gives CDR1 SGHRS, CDR2 YFSETQ. The CDR3: CASRAPSTDTQYF. CDR3 DNA sequence: TGCGCCAGCAGGGCCCCAAGCACAGATACGCAGTATTTT.

This sequence joins TRBV2 and TRBJ2-3; TRBD2 agrees at 12 bases. After removal of 7 bases from V and 5 bases from J, the junction contained 4 bases not matched to a gene. Per germline, CDR1 SNHLY and CDR2 FYNNEI. CDR3 length: 14 amino acids. CDR3 sequence: CASTGGLAGDTQYF. The CDR3 DNA sequence: TGTGCCAGCACTGGGGGACTAGCGGGAGATACGCAGTATTTT.

This chain links TRBV28 with TRBJ2-1; 8 positions match TRBD1. From germline, CDR1 is MDHEN and CDR2 SYDVKM. The V segment lost 5 bases and the J segment 0 bases; nucleotides outside the gene matches: 3. This CDR3 comprises 15 residues. Written as DNA, the CDR3 is TGTGCCAGCAGTCCAGGGGGCTCCTCCTACAATGAGCAGTTCTTC. It translates to CASSPGGSSYNEQFF.

The CDR3 DNA sequence: TGCGCCAGCAGCCAAGACCGCGCCGGGACTAGAGCTAGTGAGCAGTTCTTC. Protein: CASSQDRAGTRASEQFF. The chain has TRBV4-1 and TRBJ2-1, with TRBD2 identical over 8 bases. This CDR3 is built from 17 residues. Germline assignment: CDR1 MGHRA and CDR2 YSYEKL. Trimming removed 0 bases from V and 9 bases from J; junction bases left unmatched: 13.

The V and J genes are TRBV7-2 and TRBJ2-1; 12 positions match TRBD2. The CDR3 consists of 16 residues. The ends lost 6 bases at V and 7 bases at J; junction bases unmatched: 10. Germline V gene lookup returns CDR1 SGHTA and CDR2 FQGNSA. Here the CDR3 DNA reads TGTGCCAGCAGATCCCAGCTAGCGGGAGGGCTTAATGAGCAGTTCTTC. Encoded protein: CASRSQLAGGLNEQFF.

In DNA, the CDR3 is TGTGCCAGCAGTACTCCCTTCTCGACAGGGGGGGACACAGATACGCAGTATTTT. Translated: CASSTPFSTGGDTDTQYF. This rearrangement joins TRBV28 to TRBJ2-3; TRBD1 aligns across 9 bases. The trim removed 5 bases at V and 2 bases at J, leaving 14 bases unmatched. From germline, CDR1 is MDHEN and CDR2 SYDVKM. The CDR3 contains 18 residues. Full variable domain (missing parts from reference TRBV28 and TRBJ2-3): DVKVTQSSRYLVKRTGEKVFLECVQDMDHENMFWYRQDPGLGLRLIYFSYDVKMKEKGDIPEGYSVSREKKERFSLILESASTNQTSMYLCASSTPFSTGGDTDTQYFGPGTRLTVL.